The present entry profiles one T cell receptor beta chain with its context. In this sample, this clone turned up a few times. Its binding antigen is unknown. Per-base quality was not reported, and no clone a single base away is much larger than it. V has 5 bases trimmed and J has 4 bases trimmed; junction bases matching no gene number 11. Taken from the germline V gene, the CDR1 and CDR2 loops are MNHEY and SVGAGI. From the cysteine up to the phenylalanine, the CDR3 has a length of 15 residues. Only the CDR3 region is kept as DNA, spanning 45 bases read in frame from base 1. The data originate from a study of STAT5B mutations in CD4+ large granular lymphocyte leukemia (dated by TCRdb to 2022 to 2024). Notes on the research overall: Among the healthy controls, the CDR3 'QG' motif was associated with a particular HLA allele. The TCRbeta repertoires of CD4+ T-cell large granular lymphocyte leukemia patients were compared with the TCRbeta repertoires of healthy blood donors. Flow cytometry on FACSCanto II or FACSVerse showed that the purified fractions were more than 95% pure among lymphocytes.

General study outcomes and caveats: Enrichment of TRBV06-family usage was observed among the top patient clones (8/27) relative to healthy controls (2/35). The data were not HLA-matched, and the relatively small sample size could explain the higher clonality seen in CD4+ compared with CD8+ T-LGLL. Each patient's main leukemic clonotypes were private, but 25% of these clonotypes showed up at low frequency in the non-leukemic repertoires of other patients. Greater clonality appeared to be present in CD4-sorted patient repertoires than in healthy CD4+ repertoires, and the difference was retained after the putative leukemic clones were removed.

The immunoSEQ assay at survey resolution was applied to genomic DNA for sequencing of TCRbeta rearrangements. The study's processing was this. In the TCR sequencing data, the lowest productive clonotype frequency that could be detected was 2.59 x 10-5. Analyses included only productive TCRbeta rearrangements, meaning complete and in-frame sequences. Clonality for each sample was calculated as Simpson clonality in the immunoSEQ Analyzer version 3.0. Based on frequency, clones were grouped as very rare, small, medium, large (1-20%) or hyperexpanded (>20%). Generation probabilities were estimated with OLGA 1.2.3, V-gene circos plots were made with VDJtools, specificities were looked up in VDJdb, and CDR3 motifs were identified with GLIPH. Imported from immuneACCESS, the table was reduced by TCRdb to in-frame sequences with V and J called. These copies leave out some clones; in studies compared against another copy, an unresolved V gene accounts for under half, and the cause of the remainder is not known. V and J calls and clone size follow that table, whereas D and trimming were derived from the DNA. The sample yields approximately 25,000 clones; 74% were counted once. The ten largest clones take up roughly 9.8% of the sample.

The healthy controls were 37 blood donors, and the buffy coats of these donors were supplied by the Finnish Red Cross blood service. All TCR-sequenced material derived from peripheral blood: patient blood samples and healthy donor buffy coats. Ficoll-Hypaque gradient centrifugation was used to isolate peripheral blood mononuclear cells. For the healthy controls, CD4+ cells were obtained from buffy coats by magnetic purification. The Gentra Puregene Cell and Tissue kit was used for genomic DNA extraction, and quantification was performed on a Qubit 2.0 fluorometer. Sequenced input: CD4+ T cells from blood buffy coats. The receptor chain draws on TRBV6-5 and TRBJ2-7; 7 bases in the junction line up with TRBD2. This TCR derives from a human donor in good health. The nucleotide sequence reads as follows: TGTGCCAGCAGTCCAGACGGCGGGAGTCGTTACGAGCAGTACTTC. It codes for CASSPDGGSRYEQYF.